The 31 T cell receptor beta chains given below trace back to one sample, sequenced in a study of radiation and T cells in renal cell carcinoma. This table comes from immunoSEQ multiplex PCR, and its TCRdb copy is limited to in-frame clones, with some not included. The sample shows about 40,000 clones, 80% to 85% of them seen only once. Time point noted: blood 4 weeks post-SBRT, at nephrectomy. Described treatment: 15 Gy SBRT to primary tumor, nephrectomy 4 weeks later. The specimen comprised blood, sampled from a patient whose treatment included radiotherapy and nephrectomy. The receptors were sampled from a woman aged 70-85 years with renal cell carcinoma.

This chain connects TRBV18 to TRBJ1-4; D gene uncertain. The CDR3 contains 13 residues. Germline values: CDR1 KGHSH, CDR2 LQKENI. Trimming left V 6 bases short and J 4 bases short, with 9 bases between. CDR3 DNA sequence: TGTGCCAGCTCGCTAGATTTTAATGAAAAACTGTTTTTT. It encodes CASSLDFNEKLFF. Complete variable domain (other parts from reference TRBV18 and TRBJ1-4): NAGVMQNPRHLVRRRGQEARLRCSPMKGHSHVYWYRQLPEEGLKFMVYLQKENIIDESGMPKERFSAEFPKEGPSILRIQQVVRGDSAAYFCASSLDFNEKLFFGSGTQLSVL.

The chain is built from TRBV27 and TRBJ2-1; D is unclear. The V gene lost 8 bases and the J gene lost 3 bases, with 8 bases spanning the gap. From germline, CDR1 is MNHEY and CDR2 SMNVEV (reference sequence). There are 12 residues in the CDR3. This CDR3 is CASRTDYNEQFF. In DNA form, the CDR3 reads TGTGCCAGCCGTACGGACTACAATGAGCAGTTCTTC.

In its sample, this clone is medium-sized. CDR3 in amino acids: CASSLVDNYGYTF. CDR3 DNA sequence: TGTGCCAGCAGCTTAGTTGATAACTATGGCTACACCTTC. The chain couples TRBV11-2 to TRBJ1-2; D unresolved. The length of the CDR3 is 13 residues. Germline assignment: CDR1 SGHAT and CDR2 FQNNGV. Trimming removed 1 base from V and 1 base from J, with 4 bases in between.

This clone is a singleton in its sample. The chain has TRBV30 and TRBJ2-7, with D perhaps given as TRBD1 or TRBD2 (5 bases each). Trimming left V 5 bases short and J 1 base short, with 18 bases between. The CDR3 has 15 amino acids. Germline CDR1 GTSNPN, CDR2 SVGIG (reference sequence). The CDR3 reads CAWCPFGDQSYEQYF. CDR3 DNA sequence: TGTGCCTGGTGCCCGTTCGGGGACCAATCCTACGAGCAGTACTTC.

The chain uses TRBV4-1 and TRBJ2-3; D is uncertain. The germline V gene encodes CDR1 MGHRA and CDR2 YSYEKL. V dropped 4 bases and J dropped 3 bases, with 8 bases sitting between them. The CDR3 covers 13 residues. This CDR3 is CASSRRETDTQYF. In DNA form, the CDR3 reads TGCGCCAGCAGCCGCAGAGAAACAGATACGCAGTATTTT.

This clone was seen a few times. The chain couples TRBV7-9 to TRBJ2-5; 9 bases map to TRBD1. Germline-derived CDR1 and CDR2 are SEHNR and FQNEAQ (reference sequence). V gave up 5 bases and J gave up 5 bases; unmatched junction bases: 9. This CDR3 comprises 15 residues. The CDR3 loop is CASSLSGTGYETQYF. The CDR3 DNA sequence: TGTGCCAGCAGCCTCTCCGGGACAGGGTACGAGACCCAGTACTTC.

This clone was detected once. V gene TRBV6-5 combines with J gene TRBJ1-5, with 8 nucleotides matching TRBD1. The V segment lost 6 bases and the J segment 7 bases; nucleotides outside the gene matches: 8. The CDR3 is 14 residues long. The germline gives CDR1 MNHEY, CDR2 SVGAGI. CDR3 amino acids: CASSLRTGRQPQHF. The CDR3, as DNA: TGTGCCAGCAGCCTCAGGACAGGGAGGCAGCCCCAGCATTTT.

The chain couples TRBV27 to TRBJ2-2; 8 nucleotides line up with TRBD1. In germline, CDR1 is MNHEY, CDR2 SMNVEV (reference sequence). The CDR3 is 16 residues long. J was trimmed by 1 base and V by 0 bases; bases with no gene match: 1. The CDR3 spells CASSLSGTGNTGELFF. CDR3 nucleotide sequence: TGTGCCAGCAGTTTATCCGGGACAGGGAACACCGGGGAGCTGTTTTTT.

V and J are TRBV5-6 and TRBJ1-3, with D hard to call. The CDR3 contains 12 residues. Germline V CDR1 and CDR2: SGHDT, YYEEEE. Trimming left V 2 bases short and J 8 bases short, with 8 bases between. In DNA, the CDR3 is TGTGCCAGCAGCTTAGCCGGACACACCATATATTTT. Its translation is CASSLAGHTIYF.

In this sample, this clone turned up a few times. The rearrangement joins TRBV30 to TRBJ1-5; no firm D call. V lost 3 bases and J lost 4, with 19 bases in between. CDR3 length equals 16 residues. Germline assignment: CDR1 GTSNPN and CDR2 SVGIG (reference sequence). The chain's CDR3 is CAWSTAESRQNQPQHF. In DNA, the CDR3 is TGTGCCTGGAGCACGGCAGAAAGTAGACAAAATCAGCCCCAGCATTTT.

The CDR3 region has the DNA TGTGCCAGCATCGGGGGGCAGGGAGCCAAAAACATTCAGTACTTC. Translation gives CASIGGQGAKNIQYF. The V gene is TRBV2, the J gene TRBJ2-4; TRBD2 might be the D (7 bases). Germline V gene data show CDR1 as SNHLY and CDR2 as FYNNEI. V gave up 7 bases and J gave up 0 bases, with 13 bases separating them. This CDR3 comprises 15 residues. Complete variable domain (other parts from reference TRBV2 and TRBJ2-4): EPEVTQTPSHQVTQMGQEVILRCVPISNHLYFYWYRQILGQKVEFLVSFYNNEISEKSEIFDDQFSVERPDGSNFTLKIRSTKLEDSAMYFCASIGGQGAKNIQYFGAGTRLSVL.

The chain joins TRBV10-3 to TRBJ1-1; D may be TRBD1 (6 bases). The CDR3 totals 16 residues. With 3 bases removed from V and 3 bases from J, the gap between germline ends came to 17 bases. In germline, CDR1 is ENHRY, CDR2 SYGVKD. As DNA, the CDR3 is TGTGCCATCAGTGAAGGACAGCGTCTGGCCGACACTGAAGCTTTCTTT. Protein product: CAISEGQRLADTEAFF.

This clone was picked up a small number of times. The CDR3 loop reads CASSEWRGTEAFF. In nucleotides, the CDR3 is TGTGCCAGCAGTGAATGGAGGGGGACTGAAGCTTTCTTT. V usage is TRBV25-1 and J usage is TRBJ1-1, with D perhaps TRBD1 (6 bases). Germline-derived CDR1 and CDR2 are MGHDK and SYGVNS. The CDR3 has 13 residues. V lost 1 base, J lost 5 bases, and 8 bases lay in between.

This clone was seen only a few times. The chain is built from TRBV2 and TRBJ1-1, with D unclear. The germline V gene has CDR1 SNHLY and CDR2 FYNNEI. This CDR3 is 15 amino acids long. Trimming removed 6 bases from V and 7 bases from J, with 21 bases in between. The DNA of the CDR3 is TGTGCCAGCAGGGGTGGGTTTGCCGTCACCGGTGAAGCTTTCTTT. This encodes CASRGGFAVTGEAFF. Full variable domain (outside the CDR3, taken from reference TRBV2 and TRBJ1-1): EPEVTQTPSHQVTQMGQEVILRCVPISNHLYFYWYRQILGQKVEFLVSFYNNEISEKSEIFDDQFSVERPDGSNFTLKIRSTKLEDSAMYFCASRGGFAVTGEAFFGQGTRLTVV.

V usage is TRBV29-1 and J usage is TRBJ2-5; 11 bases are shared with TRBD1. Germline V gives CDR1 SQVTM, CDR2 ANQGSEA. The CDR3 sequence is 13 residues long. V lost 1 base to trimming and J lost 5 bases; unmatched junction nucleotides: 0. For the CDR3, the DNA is TGCAGCGTTGAAGGGACAGGGGGCGAGACCCAGTACTTC. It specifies CSVEGTGGETQYF.

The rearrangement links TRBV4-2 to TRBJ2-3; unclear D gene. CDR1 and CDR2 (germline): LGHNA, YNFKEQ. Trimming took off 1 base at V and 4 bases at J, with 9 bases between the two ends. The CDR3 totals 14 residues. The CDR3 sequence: CASSQGPRADTQYF. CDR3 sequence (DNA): TGTGCCAGCAGCCAAGGGCCCCGGGCAGATACGCAGTATTTT.

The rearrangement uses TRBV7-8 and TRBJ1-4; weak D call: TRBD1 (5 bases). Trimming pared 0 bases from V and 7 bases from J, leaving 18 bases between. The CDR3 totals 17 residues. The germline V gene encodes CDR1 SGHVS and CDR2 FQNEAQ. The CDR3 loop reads CASSLAQWGQRGEKLFF. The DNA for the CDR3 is TGTGCCAGCAGCTTAGCCCAGTGGGGCCAGAGGGGTGAAAAACTGTTTTTT.

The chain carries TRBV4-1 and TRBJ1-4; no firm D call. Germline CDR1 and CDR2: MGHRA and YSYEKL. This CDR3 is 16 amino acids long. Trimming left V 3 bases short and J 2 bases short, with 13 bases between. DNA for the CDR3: TGCGCCAGCAGCCAGGGGTGGGGAAGGACTAATGAAAAACTGTTTTTT. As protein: CASSQGWGRTNEKLFF.

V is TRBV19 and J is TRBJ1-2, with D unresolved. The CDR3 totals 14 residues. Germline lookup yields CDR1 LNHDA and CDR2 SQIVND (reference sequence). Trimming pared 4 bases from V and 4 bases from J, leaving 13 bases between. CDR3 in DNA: TGTGCCAGTAGTACAAGTATCAGCCTCTATGGCTACACCTTC. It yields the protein CASSTSISLYGYTF.

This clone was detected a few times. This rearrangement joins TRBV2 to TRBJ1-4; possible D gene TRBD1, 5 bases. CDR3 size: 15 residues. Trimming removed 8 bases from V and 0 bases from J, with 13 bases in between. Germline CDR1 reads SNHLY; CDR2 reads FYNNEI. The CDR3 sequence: CASDLTGATNEKLFF. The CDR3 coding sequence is TGTGCCAGCGACCTTACAGGAGCAACTAATGAAAAACTGTTTTTT.

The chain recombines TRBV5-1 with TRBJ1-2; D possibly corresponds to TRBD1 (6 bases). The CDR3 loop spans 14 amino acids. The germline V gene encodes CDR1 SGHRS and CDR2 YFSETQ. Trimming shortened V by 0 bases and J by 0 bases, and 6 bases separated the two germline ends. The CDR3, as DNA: TGCGCCAGCAGCTTGGAGGGGGCTAACTATGGCTACACCTTC. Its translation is CASSLEGANYGYTF. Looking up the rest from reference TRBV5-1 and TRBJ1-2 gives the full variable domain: KAGVTQTPRYLIKTRGQQVTLSCSPISGHRSVSWYQQTPGQGLQFLFEYFSETQRNKGNFPGRFSGRQFSNSRSEMNVSTLELGDSALYLCASSLEGANYGYTFGSGTRLTVV.

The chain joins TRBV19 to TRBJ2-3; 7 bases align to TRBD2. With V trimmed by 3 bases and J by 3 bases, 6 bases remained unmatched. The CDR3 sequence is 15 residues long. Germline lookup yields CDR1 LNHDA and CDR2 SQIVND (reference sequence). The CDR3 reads CASSISGLETDTQYF. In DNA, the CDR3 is TGTGCCAGTAGTATCTCAGGACTAGAGACAGATACGCAGTATTTT.

As DNA, the CDR3 is TGCGCCAGCAGCCACGAACAGGGGGGGGCCTACGAGCAGTACTTC. Its protein is CASSHEQGGAYEQYF. J is TRBJ2-7 and V is TRBV4-1; weak D call: TRBD1 (8 bases). Germline V gives CDR1 MGHRA, CDR2 YSYEKL. The V end was cut by 3 bases, the J end by 2 bases, with 14 bases between. The CDR3 totals 15 residues.

The CDR3 DNA reads TGCGCCACCGCGACCGGGACAGGGGGCGAAGATACGCAGTATTTT. Residues: CATATGTGGEDTQYF. The chain carries TRBV10-1 and TRBJ2-3; 12 bases are shared with TRBD1. Looked up from germline, CDR1 is WNHNN and CDR2 is SYGVQD (reference sequence). Germline trimming cut 10 bases from V and 5 bases from J; bases unmatched to any gene: 10. There are 15 residues in the CDR3.

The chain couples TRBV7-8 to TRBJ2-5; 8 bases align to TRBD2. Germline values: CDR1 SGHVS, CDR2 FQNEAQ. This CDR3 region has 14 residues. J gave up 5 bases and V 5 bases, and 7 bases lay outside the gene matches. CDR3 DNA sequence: TGTGCCAGCAGCAGGACCCGGGGGGGGGAGACCCAGTACTTC. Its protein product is CASSRTRGGETQYF. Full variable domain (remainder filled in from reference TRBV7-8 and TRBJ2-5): GAGVSQSPRYKVAKRGQDVALRCDPISGHVSLFWYQQALGQGPEFLTYFQNEAQLDKSGLPSDRFFAERPEGSVSTLKIQRTQQEDSAVYLCASSRTRGGETQYFGPGTRLLVL.

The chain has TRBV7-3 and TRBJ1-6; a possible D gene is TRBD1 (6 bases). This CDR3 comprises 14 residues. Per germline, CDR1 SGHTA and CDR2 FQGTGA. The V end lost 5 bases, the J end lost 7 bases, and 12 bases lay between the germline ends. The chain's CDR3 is CASSTGTRNSPLHF. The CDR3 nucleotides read TGTGCCAGCAGCACCGGGACAAGGAATTCACCCCTCCACTTT.

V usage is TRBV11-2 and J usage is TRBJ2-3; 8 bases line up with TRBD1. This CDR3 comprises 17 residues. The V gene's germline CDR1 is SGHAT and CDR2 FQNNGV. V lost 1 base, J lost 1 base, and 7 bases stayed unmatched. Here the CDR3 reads CASSLVRQGRGTDTQYF. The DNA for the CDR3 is TGTGCCAGCAGCTTAGTCCGACAGGGGCGGGGCACAGATACGCAGTATTTT.

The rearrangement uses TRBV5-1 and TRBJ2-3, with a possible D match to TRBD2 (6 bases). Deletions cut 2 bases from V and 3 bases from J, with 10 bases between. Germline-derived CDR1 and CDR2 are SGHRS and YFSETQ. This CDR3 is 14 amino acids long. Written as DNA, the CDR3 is TGCGCCAGCAGCTTCGGGACTCGTACAGATACGCAGTATTTT. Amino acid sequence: CASSFGTRTDTQYF.

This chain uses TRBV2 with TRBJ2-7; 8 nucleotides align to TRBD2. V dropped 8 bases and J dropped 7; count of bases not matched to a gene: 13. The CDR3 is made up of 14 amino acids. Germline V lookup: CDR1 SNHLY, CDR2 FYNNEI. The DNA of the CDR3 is TGTGCCAGCGGGGGCCAGCTAGCGGGTGATGAGCAGTACTTC. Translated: CASGGQLAGDEQYF.

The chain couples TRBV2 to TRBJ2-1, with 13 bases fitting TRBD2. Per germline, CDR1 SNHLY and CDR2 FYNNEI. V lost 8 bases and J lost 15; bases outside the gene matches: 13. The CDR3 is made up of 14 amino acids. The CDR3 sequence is CASGRTSGRFSPFF. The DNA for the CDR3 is TGTGCCAGCGGAAGGACTAGCGGGAGATTCTCGCCGTTCTTC.

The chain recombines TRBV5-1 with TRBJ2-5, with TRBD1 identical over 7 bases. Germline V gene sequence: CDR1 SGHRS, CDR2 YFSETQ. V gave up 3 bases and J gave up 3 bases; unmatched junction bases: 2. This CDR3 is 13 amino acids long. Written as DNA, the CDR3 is TGCGCCAGCAGCTCCACAGGGGAAGAGACCCAGTACTTC. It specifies CASSSTGEETQYF.